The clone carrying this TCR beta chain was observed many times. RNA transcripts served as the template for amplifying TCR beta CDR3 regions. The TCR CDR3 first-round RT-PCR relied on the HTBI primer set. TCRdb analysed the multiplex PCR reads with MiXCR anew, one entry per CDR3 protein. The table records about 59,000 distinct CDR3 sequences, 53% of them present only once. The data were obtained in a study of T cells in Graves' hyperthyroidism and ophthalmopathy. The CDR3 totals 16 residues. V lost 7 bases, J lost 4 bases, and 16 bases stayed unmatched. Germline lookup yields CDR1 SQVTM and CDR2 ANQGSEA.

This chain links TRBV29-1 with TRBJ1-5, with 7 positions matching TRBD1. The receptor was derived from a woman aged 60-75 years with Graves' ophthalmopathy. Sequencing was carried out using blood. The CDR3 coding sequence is TGCAGCGCTCCCGGGACAGACGTCCAGGGGAATCAGCCCCAGCATTTT. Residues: CSAPGTDVQGNQPQHF.